This T cell receptor beta chain was profiled in a study of shared clonotypes between healthy human individuals. Concerning this clone: No antigen is known for it.

In the original workflow: ImmunoSEQ junction-only sequences lacked quality scores, so their filtering differed. Profiled with immunoSEQ multiplex PCR; TCRdb holds only in-frame clones, not every one. The V and J calls and the clone size are those of that table, but D and trimming were determined from the DNA. This sample yields some 1.4 million clones, of which over 95% are seen a single time; over 1% belongs to the top ten. Germline V gene data show CDR1 as SEHNR and CDR2 as FQNEAQ (reference sequence). V was cut by 4 bases and J by 4 bases, with 10 bases left in between. The CDR3 is 13 residues long. Study-wide findings and caveats: Researchers found naive subsets generally carried larger estimated richness than memory subsets.

V and J are TRBV7-9 and TRBJ1-1, with D maybe TRBD1 (5 bases). The source is a man aged 25-45 years in good health. Sequenced: naive CD4+ T cells sorted from blood. Documented subset: CD45RA+ positively selected. CDR3 DNA sequence: TGTGCCAGCAGCTACCAGGGCGTCACTGAAGCTTTCTTT. Its protein is CASSYQGVTEAFF.